Sequencing of this T cell receptor beta chain was carried out in a study of T cell repertoires in chronic hepatitis B (dated by TCRdb to the late 2010s). The CDR3, cysteine through phenylalanine, is 15 amino acids long. CDR3 DNA only is kept here, 45 bases in frame from base 1. The CDR1 and CDR2 encoded by the germline V gene (reference sequence) are MNHNY and SVGAGI. Trimming removed 4 bases from V and 4 bases from J, leaving 16 bases between the germline ends. To note about this clone: It lacks a known antigen. Base qualities are not at hand, and no much larger clone is one base apart.

Library prep was done by the immunoSEQ multiplex PCR assay. The source is immuneACCESS, and TCRdb retained only in-frame sequences with V and J called. Part of the clones is not carried over; for the studies checked, unresolved V genes explain less than half of this, and the remainder is unexplained. In all, the sample holds about 210 clones, and 80% to 85% of those were seen once. Around a fifth of the sample is taken by the ten largest. Sequencing was performed on total CD8+ T cells from PBMCs. The rearranged segments are TRBV6-6 and TRBJ2-5, and perhaps TRBD2 as D gene, on 7 matching bases. This clonotype originated in a human donor with chronic hepatitis B virus infection. At the DNA level, the sequence is TGTGCCAGCAGTTCCGCCCCTCGGGGGGCAGAGACCCAGTACTTC. Translated, this is CASSSAPRGAETQYF.